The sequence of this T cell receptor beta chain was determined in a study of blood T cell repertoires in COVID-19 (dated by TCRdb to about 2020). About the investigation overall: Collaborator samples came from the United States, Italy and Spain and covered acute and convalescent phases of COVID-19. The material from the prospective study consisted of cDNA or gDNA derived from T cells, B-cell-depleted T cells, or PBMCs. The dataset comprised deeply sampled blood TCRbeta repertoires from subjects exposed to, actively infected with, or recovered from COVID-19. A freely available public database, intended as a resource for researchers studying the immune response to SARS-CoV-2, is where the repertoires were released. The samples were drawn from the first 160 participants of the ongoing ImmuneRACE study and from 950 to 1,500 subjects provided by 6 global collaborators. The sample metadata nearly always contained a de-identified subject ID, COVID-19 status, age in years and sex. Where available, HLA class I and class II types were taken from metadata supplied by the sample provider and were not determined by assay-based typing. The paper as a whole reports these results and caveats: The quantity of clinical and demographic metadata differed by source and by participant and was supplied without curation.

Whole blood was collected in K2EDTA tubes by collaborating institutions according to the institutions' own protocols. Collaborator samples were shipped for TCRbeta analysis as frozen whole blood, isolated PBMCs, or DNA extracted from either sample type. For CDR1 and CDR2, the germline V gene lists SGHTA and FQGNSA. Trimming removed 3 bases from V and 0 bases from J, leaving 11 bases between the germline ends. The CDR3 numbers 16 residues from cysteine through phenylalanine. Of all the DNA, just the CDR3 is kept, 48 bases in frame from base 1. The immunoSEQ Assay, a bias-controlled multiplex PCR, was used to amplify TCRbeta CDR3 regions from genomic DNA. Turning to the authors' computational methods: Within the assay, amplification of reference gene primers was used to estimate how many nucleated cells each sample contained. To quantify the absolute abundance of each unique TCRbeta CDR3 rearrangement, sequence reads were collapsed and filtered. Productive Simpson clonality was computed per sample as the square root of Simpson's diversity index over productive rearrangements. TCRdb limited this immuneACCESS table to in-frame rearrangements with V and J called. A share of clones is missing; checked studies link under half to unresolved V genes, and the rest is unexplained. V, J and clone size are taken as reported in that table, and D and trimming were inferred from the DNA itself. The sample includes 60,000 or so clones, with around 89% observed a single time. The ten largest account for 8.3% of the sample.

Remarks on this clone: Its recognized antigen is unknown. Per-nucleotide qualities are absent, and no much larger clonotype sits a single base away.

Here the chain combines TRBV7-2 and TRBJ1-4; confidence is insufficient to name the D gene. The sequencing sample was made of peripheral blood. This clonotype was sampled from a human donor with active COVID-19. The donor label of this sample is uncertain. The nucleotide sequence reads TGTGCCAGCAGCTTGATTAGCCCCGCAACTAATGAAAAACTGTTTTTT. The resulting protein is CASSLISPATNEKLFF.